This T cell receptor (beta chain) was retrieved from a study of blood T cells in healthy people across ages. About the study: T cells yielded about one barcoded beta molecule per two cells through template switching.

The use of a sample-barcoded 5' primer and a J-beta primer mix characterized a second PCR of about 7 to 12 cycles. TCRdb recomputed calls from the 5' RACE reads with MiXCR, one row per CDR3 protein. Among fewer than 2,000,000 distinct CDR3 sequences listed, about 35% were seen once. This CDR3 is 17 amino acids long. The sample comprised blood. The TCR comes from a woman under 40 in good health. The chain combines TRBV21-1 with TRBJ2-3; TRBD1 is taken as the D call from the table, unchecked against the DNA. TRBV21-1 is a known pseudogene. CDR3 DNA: TGTGCCAGCAGCAAAATGCAAGGGACAGGAGGTTCGGATACGCAGTATTTT. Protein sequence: CASSKMQGTGGSDTQYF.